The next 18 T cell receptor beta chains were all read from a single sample in a study of CD8 T cells in Susac syndrome. Random hexamers were used to reverse transcribe 0.5 to 1 ug of RNA. TCRdb re-analysed the immunoSEQ multiplex PCR reads in MiXCR, keeping a single row per CDR3 protein. The profile covers fewer than 35,000 distinct CDR3 sequences, with about 93% appearing a single time and about 0.26% taken by the ten largest. The sequencing sample was made of CD8+ T cells from PBMCs. All receptors come from a human donor in good health.

The chain carries TRBV27 and TRBJ1-1; D not resolved. The CDR3 extends over 15 amino acids. V gave up 6 bases and J gave up 5 bases, with 19 bases separating them. The germline V gene has CDR1 MNHEY and CDR2 SMNVEV (reference sequence). The DNA of the CDR3 is TGTGCCAGCAGCCCGGACGGCGGCCCGGGGACTGAAGCTTTCTTT. Its translation is CASSPDGGPGTEAFF.

The chain has TRBV11-2 and TRBJ2-5, with 8 positions matching TRBD1. Germline CDR1 reads SGHAT; CDR2 reads FQNNGV. The CDR3 runs 15 residues. Trimming took 4 bases from V and 6 from J; bases not matched to a gene: 10. CDR3 amino acids: CASSSKDRGQKTQYF. The CDR3 coding sequence is TGTGCCAGCAGCTCAAAAGACAGGGGTCAGAAGACCCAGTACTTC.

This chain joins TRBV19 and TRBJ2-4; D is undetermined. Deletions cut 3 bases from V and 8 bases from J, with 11 bases between. The V gene's germline CDR1 is LNHDA and CDR2 SQIVND (reference sequence). This CDR3 has 13 residues. CDR3 region: CASSMRSADIQYF. CDR3 in DNA: TGTGCCAGTAGTATGAGGTCGGCGGACATTCAGTACTTC.

In the case of this clonotype: In this CDR3 the conserved last residue, phenylalanine or tryptophan, is missing, so a read error is likely. This chain joins TRBV12-3 or TRBV12-4 and TRBJ2-3; the D is unclear. The CDR3 covers 12 residues. Between the trimmed V and J ends, which lost 6 bases and 6 bases, there was a span of 10 bases. CDR3 sequence (DNA): TGTGCCAGCAGCCCCTTCGGGGATACGCAGTATCTT. It translates to CASSPFGDTQYL.

The chain links TRBV6-1 to TRBJ1-2; 7 bases map to TRBD1. Germline V gene sequence: CDR1 MNHNS, CDR2 SASEGT. The ends lost 7 bases at V and 2 bases at J; junction bases unmatched: 7. This CDR3 is 14 amino acids long. The DNA of the CDR3 is TGTGCCAGCACCCCGACAGGGACAAACTATGGCTACACCTTC. It is translated as CASTPTGTNYGYTF.

V is TRBV12-3 or TRBV12-4 and J is TRBJ2-7; no reliable D call. The CDR3 is 12 amino acids. Trimming shortened V by 5 bases and J by 2 bases, and 7 bases separated the two germline ends. CDR3 sequence reads: CASSQSTYEQYF. DNA of the CDR3: TGTGCCAGCAGTCAGTCCACCTACGAGCAGTACTTC.

As concerns this clonotype: A read error is likely, as this CDR3 ends without the conserved phenylalanine or tryptophan. The chain has TRBV2 and TRBJ1-6; TRBD1 agrees at 7 bases. From germline, CDR1 is SNHLY and CDR2 FYNNEI. The CDR3 has 14 residues. V dropped 8 bases and J dropped 7; count of bases not matched to a gene: 8. CDR3 in amino acids: CASVVQGINSPLHL. The CDR3 region has the DNA TGTGCCAGCGTTGTACAGGGGATCAATTCACCCCTCCACCTT.

The rearrangement links TRBV12-3 or TRBV12-4 to TRBJ1-1; the match to TRBD1 covers 9 bases. This CDR3 has 14 amino acids. V shed 3 bases and J 4 bases; nucleotides not matched to a gene: 3. CDR3 in DNA: TGTGCCAGCAGTTTGGACAGGGGCGGCACTGAAGCTTTCTTT. This encodes CASSLDRGGTEAFF.

V usage is TRBV6-2 or TRBV6-3 and J usage is TRBJ2-1; 10 nucleotides agree with TRBD2. J was trimmed by 13 bases and V by 5 bases; bases with no gene match: 8. The CDR3 spans 13 residues. The germline CDR1 and CDR2 sequences are MNHEY and SVGEGT. The CDR3 DNA reads TGTGCCAGCAGTGTACTTCTAGCGGGGGAACAGTTCTTC. Translated, it gives CASSVLLAGEQFF.

This clonotype was found a few times. The V gene is TRBV6-6, the J gene TRBJ1-4; 12 bases are shared with TRBD1. The CDR3 is 15 residues long. Germline V gives CDR1 MNHNY, CDR2 SVGAGI (reference sequence). V was clipped by 7 bases and J by 8 bases; unmatched bases: 8. The CDR3 sequence is CASKGQGARKEKLFF. The DNA of the CDR3 is TGTGCCAGCAAGGGACAGGGGGCGAGAAAGGAAAAACTGTTTTTT.

This clonotype was recorded only once. V is TRBV9 and J is TRBJ1-1, with D uncertain. The CDR3 totals 13 residues. Trimming removed 0 bases from V and 1 base from J, with 4 bases in between. From germline, CDR1 is SGDLS and CDR2 YYNGEE. CDR3 nucleotides: TGTGCCAGCAGCGTAGGATGGAACACTGAAGCTTTCTTT. Encoded protein: CASSVGWNTEAFF.

This chain uses TRBV11-2 with TRBJ2-7, with TRBD2 as a possible D gene (6 bases). Germline V CDR1 and CDR2: SGHAT, FQNNGV. The CDR3 covers 13 residues. V lost 5 bases and J lost 5, with 13 bases in between. CDR3 coding DNA: TGTGCCAGCAGCCGGGGGACCGCCAACGAGCAGTACTTC. The encoded protein is CASSRGTANEQYF.

CDR3 protein: CASSSTGADTQYF. DNA for the CDR3: TGTGCCAGCTCGTCCACAGGGGCAGATACGCAGTATTTT. The genes are TRBV18 and TRBJ2-3; 7 nucleotides agree with TRBD1. The CDR3 length is 13 residues. Trimming cost V 6 bases and J 4 bases; bases outside gene matches: 4. Germline V gene sequence: CDR1 KGHSH, CDR2 LQKENI. Full variable domain (missing parts from reference TRBV18 and TRBJ2-3): NAGVMQNPRHLVRRRGQEARLRCSPMKGHSHVYWYRQLPEEGLKFMVYLQKENIIDESGMPKERFSAEFPKEGPSILRIQQVVRGDSAAYFCASSSTGADTQYFGPGTRLTVL.

This clonotype has a handful of counts. V and J are TRBV7-9 and TRBJ2-7; D not certain. The CDR3 consists of 13 residues. CDR1 is SEHNR, CDR2 FQNEAQ, per germline (reference sequence). Trimming pared 5 bases from V and 2 bases from J, leaving 10 bases between. CDR3 residues: CASSPPGPYEQYF. For the CDR3, the DNA is TGTGCCAGCAGCCCTCCGGGCCCCTACGAGCAGTACTTC.

The gene calls are TRBV10-3 and TRBJ2-3, with 11 bases fitting TRBD2. This CDR3 contains 18 residues. Germline V gene lookup returns CDR1 ENHRY and CDR2 SYGVKD. The trim removed 2 bases at V and 3 bases at J, leaving 10 bases unmatched. For the CDR3, the DNA is TGTGCCATCAGTGAGGGGACCCCGACTAGCGGGATTACAGATACGCAGTATTTT. It is translated as CAISEGTPTSGITDTQYF.

This chain links TRBV12-3 or TRBV12-4 with TRBJ1-5, with TRBD1 matching over 7 bases. The CDR3 length is 15 residues. V trimming: 5 bases; J trimming: 9 bases; junction bases outside the gene matches: 13. DNA for the CDR3: TGTGCCAGCAGTCGACAGGGCGTCCGCAGGGGGCCCCAGCATTTT. This gives the protein CASSRQGVRRGPQHF.

The chain combines TRBV4-1 with TRBJ2-7, with D possibly TRBD1 on 5 matching bases. The germline V gene encodes CDR1 MGHRA and CDR2 YSYEKL. This CDR3 is 13 amino acids long. Trimming pared 7 bases from V and 2 bases from J, leaving 12 bases between. CDR3 amino acids: CASTVTATYEQYF. The CDR3 bases are TGCGCCAGCACCGTGACAGCGACCTACGAGCAGTACTTC.

The chain couples TRBV7-2 to TRBJ2-7, with TRBD2 matching 9 bases. Losses at the gene ends were 4 bases for V and 6 bases for J; bases not matched to a gene: 4. The CDR3 sequence is 13 residues long. Germline V gene sequence: CDR1 SGHTA, CDR2 FQGNSA. The CDR3 DNA follows: TGTGCCAGCAGCTCCCCGACTAGCGGCGAGCAGTACTTC. It specifies CASSSPTSGEQYF.